This T cell receptor (beta chain) originates from a study of T cells in Graves' hyperthyroidism and ophthalmopathy. A remark on this clonotype: Its antigen is undetermined.

The study, taken as a whole, reports: Blood shared most expanded thyroid clonotypes above 0.001.

J was trimmed by 5 bases and V by 0 bases; bases with no gene match: 2. This CDR3 has 14 residues. Germline V gene sequence: CDR1 SGDLS, CDR2 YYNGEE. TCR beta CDR3 regions were amplified from RNA. Researchers ran a first-round RT-PCR on the TCR CDR3 using the HTBI primer set. TCRdb fed the multiplex PCR reads into MiXCR, producing one record per CDR3 protein. The table lists 300,000 to 400,000 distinct CDR3 sequences, roughly 15% of them singletons. Clinical symptoms, serum thyroxine and TRAb, thyroid ultrasound and orbital computed tomography were used for the diagnoses. This TCR derives from a woman in her twenties or thirties with Graves' ophthalmopathy. Sequencing was done on a sample of blood. The chain couples TRBV9 to TRBJ2-1, with 7 positions matching TRBD1. CDR3 sequence reads: CASSVGQGNNEQFF. The DNA for the CDR3 is TGTGCCAGCAGCGTAGGACAGGGTAACAATGAGCAGTTCTTC.